This record concerns one T cell receptor (beta chain) sequence. Its antigen remains unknown. The data originate from a study of lymphopenia after photon versus proton radiotherapy. Sequencing was performed with immunoSEQ multiplex PCR; in TCRdb, only in-frame clones are kept and a portion is missing. The table has approximately 62,000 clones, roughly 83% seen once. The germline gives CDR1 MNHEY, CDR2 SVGAGI. V was clipped by 6 bases and J by 15 bases; unmatched bases: 11. The CDR3 sequence is 13 residues long. Regarding the study as a whole: After the lymphocyte nadir, photon-treated repertoires showed oligoclonal expansion, especially of CD8+ Temra cells. Relative stability marked proton patients; photon patients lost diversity and naive cells.

This rearrangement joins TRBV6-5 to TRBJ2-1, with 10 bases fitting TRBD2. The specimen was peripheral blood, collected from a patient treated with proton-based radiotherapy. This clonotype was sampled from a man aged 60 to 75 with pancreatic cancer. The CDR3 DNA reads as TGTGCCAGCAGGTCACCGGGACTAGCGCTTGCGTTCTTC. Its translation: CASRSPGLALAFF.